This T cell receptor beta chain is from a study of shared clonotypes between healthy human individuals. Turning to the study itself: Donors had three CD4 naive, three CD4 memory, two CD8 naive and one CD8 memory plate apiece. General study results and limits: Clonotypes shared by all four donors outscored non-shared clonotypes in generation probability. Clonotypes that were shared across four donors made up around 5% of naive CD4 clonotypes.

Looked up from germline, CDR1 is LNHNV and CDR2 is YYDKDF (reference sequence). This CDR3 has 16 residues. V dropped 5 bases and J dropped 9; count of bases not matched to a gene: 15. The assay was immunoSEQ multiplex PCR, and TCRdb's table has in-frame clones only and misses some. Of around 2.5 million clones listed, over 85% are singletons. Notes on this clone: What it binds is not known.

The sample was naive CD4+ T cells from PBMCs. The subset: CD45RA+ positively selected. V and J are TRBV15 and TRBJ2-1; 8 nucleotides agree with TRBD2. This clonotype was obtained from a young man in good health. Some clones in this sample may be carry-over from other donors' samples. CDR3 residues: CATSVTGGAGFGEQFF. The CDR3 region has the DNA TGTGCCACCAGCGTGACCGGGGGGGCGGGATTTGGTGAGCAGTTCTTC.